The rows below give T cell receptor beta chains drawn from one sample of a study of regulatory T cells in long-lasting Graves disease. One entry per CDR3 protein, called by TCRdb with MiXCR from the multiplex PCR reads. The sample includes approximately 350,000 distinct CDR3 sequences, over 15% of them seen just once. This same sample was also taken into another study, of T cells in Graves' hyperthyroidism and ophthalmopathy.

The input for sequencing was peripheral blood mononuclear cells (PBMCs), taken at new diagnosis, from a patient treated with antithyroid drugs. The origin of the receptors is a man aged 35 to 55 with Graves disease. The CDR3 runs from the conserved cysteine through the conserved F or W. Each record gives: J gene, clone size, V gene, D gene, CDR3 protein, CDR3 DNA. The D gene is left open where the match is weak. The size field is filled for only some rows; it gives once, few, many or a size class.

TRBJ1-5,many,TRBV6-5,.,CASSYGISNQPQHF,TGTGCCAGCAGTTACGGGATTAGCAATCAGCCCCAGCATTTT
TRBJ2-5,.,TRBV4-1,.,CASSQPRSETQYF,TGCGCCAGCAGCCAACCTAGAAGTGAGACCCAGTACTTC
TRBJ2-1,many,TRBV11-2,.,CASSLRPSNEQFF,TGTGCCAGCAGCTTACGGCCTTCTAATGAGCAGTTCTTC
TRBJ1-3,few,TRBV7-9,TRBD1,CASSLQGATIYF,TGTGCCAGCAGCTTACAGGGGGCCACCATATATTTT
TRBJ1-5,few,TRBV19,TRBD1,CASSNDRGRLRNQPQHF,TGTGCCAGTAGTAACGACAGGGGGCGTTTGCGCAATCAGCCCCAGCATTTT
TRBJ2-5,many,TRBV12-3/TRBV12-4,.,CASSPTVYQETQYF,TGTGCCAGCAGCCCGACAGTGTACCAAGAGACCCAGTACTTC
TRBJ2-2,few,TRBV6-1,.,CASTPLRTTGELFF,TGTGCCAGCACTCCACTCAGAACCACCGGGGAGCTGTTTTTT
TRBJ2-2,many,TRBV9,.,CASSVRPTANTGELFF,TGTGCCAGCAGCGTCAGGCCTACTGCGAACACCGGGGAGCTGTTTTTT
TRBJ2-3,many,TRBV5-1,TRBD1,CASSSTGASPDTQYF,TGCGCCAGCAGCTCAACAGGGGCAAGTCCAGATACGCAGTATTTT
TRBJ1-5,many,TRBV20-1,.,CSADSGTGGNQPQHF,TGCAGTGCTGACTCCGGGACGGGCGGTAATCAGCCCCAGCATTTT
TRBJ1-3,few,TRBV20-1,.,CSARERALGNTIYF,TGCAGTGCTAGAGAAAGGGCACTGGGAAACACCATATATTTT
TRBJ1-2,many,TRBV10-3,.,CAISELGQGPFYGYTF,TGTGCCATCAGTGAGCTCGGTCAGGGGCCCTTCTATGGCTACACCTTC
TRBJ2-5,many,TRBV3-1,.,CASSPLQGRSQETQYF,TGTGCCAGCAGCCCACTACAGGGAAGGTCCCAAGAGACCCAGTACTTC
TRBJ2-2,many,TRBV29-1,TRBD2,CSVSIAGGNTGELFF,TGCAGCGTTTCTATAGCGGGGGGGAACACCGGGGAGCTGTTTTTT
TRBJ1-6,.,TRBV20-1,.,CSAMGGGMDSPLHF,TGCAGTGCGATGGGAGGGGGAATGGATTCACCCCTCCACTTT
TRBJ2-7,many,TRBV28,.,CATSMTSPYEQYF,TGTGCCACCTCAATGACATCTCCTTACGAGCAGTACTTC
TRBJ1-2,few,TRBV11-3,TRBD1,CASSLARQGGKQLF,TGTGCCAGCAGCTTAGCCCGACAGGGGGGTAAACAGCTCTTC
TRBJ1-6,many,TRBV20-1,.,CSARDQGTHTGSPLHF,TGCAGTGCTAGAGATCAGGGTACACACACAGGTTCACCCCTCCACTTT
TRBJ1-5,.,TRBV11-2,.,CASSLQENQPQHF,TGTGCCAGCAGCTTACAGGAGAATCAGCCCCAGCATTTT
TRBJ2-7,many,TRBV12-3/TRBV12-4,TRBD2,CASSRAGLAPNEQYF,TGTGCCAGCAGTCGGGCGGGACTAGCCCCCAACGAGCAGTACTTC
TRBJ2-5,.,TRBV7-2,.,CASSLVGLPPMETQYF,TGTGCCAGCAGCTTAGTTGGACTCCCCCCAATGGAGACCCAGTACTTC
TRBJ2-6,.,TRBV12-3/TRBV12-4,.,CASSLRGVRSNVLTF,TGTGCCAGCAGTTTAAGGGGAGTTCGTTCCAACGTCCTGACTTTC
TRBJ2-3,many,TRBV20-1,TRBD2,CSARPFWGGSTDTQYF,TGCAGTGCTAGACCGTTCTGGGGGGGTAGCACAGATACGCAGTATTTT
TRBJ2-7,many,TRBV20-1,.,CSAISYEQYF,TGCAGTGCCATCTCCTACGAGCAGTACTTC
TRBJ2-1,many,TRBV2,.,CASWGGNYNEQFF,TGTGCCTCCTGGGGGGGCAACTACAATGAGCAGTTCTTC
TRBJ2-1,.,TRBV18,.,CASATLQGFSYNEQFF,TGTGCCAGCGCTACCTTACAGGGATTTTCCTACAATGAGCAGTTCTTC
TRBJ2-3,few,TRBV20-1,TRBD1,CSASRQGRSTDTQYF,TGCAGTGCTAGTCGACAGGGGAGGAGCACAGATACGCAGTATTTT
TRBJ2-2,.,TRBV5-1,.,CASSLGWSGTGELFF,TGCGCCAGCAGCTTGGGGTGGTCCGGCACCGGGGAGCTGTTTTTT
TRBJ2-4,.,TRBV2,.,CASSEGAGYKNIQYF,TGTGCCAGCAGTGAAGGAGCAGGGTACAAAAACATTCAGTACTTC
TRBJ2-3,.,TRBV5-6,.,CASSSGGGAPGDTQYF,TGTGCCAGCAGCTCAGGAGGGGGGGCGCCCGGAGATACGCAGTATTTT
TRBJ2-7,many,TRBV7-9,.,CASSSRAGTVTYEQYF,TGTGCCAGCAGCTCAAGGGCGGGGACGGTGACCTACGAGCAGTACTTC
TRBJ1-2,few,TRBV7-3,.,CASSLGPGDPYGYTF,TGTGCCAGCAGCTTAGGTCCAGGGGACCCCTATGGCTACACCTTC
TRBJ2-3,many,TRBV20-1,TRBD1,CSAEDREGSTDTQYF,TGCAGTGCTGAAGACAGGGAAGGAAGCACAGATACGCAGTATTTT
TRBJ2-1,many,TRBV20-1,TRBD2,CSAATSGGDNEQFF,TGCAGTGCTGCAACTAGCGGGGGGGACAATGAGCAGTTCTTC
TRBJ2-1,many,TRBV20-1,.,CSATHVEQFF,TGCAGTGCCACCCACGTCGAGCAGTTCTTC
TRBJ1-3,few,TRBV4-2,.,CASIRGGSGNTIYF,TGTGCCAGCATCCGGGGAGGGAGTGGAAACACCATATATTTT
TRBJ2-1,many,TRBV10-3,TRBD2,CAISEMGLAGANEQFF,TGTGCCATCAGTGAGATGGGACTAGCGGGAGCCAATGAGCAGTTCTTC
TRBJ1-2,few,TRBV5-6,.,CASRSRIQGQARNYGYTF,TGTGCCAGCAGATCAAGAATTCAAGGCCAGGCGCGTAACTATGGCTACACCTTC
TRBJ2-3,many,TRBV10-1,.,CASSTTRGYTDTQYF,TGCGCCAGCAGTACGACTAGGGGCTACACAGATACGCAGTATTTT
TRBJ2-7,many,TRBV7-9,.,CASAMGTNSYEQYF,TGTGCCAGCGCGATGGGGACAAATTCCTACGAGCAGTACTTC
TRBJ1-6,few,TRBV28,TRBD1,CASSQGAGTTNSPLHF,TGTGCCAGCAGCCAGGGGGCTGGGACCACGAATTCACCCCTCCACTTT
TRBJ2-3,many,TRBV24-1,TRBD1,CASRRGGDTDTQYF,TGTGCCAGCCGTAGAGGGGGCGATACAGATACGCAGTATTTT
TRBJ2-5,many,TRBV5-4,.,CASSLRGGETQYF,TGTGCCAGCAGCTTAAGGGGGGGTGAGACCCAGTACTTC
TRBJ2-2,.,TRBV4-3,.,CASSQKGGNTGELFF,TGCGCCAGCAGCCAGAAGGGGGGGAACACCGGGGAGCTGTTTTTT
TRBJ2-7,.,TRBV4-2,TRBD2,CASSQDRGGSYEQYF,TGTGCCAGCAGCCAAGATCGGGGGGGCTCCTACGAGCAGTACTTC
TRBJ2-3,many,TRBV5-1,.,CASSLGVQISTDTQYF,TGCGCCAGCAGCTTGGGTGTCCAAATCTCCACAGATACGCAGTATTTT